This passage covers 32 T cell receptor beta chains from one sample sequenced in a study of regulatory dendritic cells for organ transplantation. Sorted T cells were CFSE-labeled and cultured more than 4 days with allogeneic regulatory or mature dendritic cells at 1:10. The antigens for these receptors are not known. Assay: immunoSEQ multiplex PCR; the TCRdb copy retains only in-frame clones and omits some. This table has more than 10,000 clones, nearly 90% appearing once. Sequencing input: naive CD8+ T cells from blood cultured with dendritic cells. Subset noted: CD45RA+ naive T cells. All receptors derive from a human donor in good health.

J is TRBJ2-7 and V is TRBV28; 7 nucleotides align to TRBD1. Germline assignment: CDR1 MDHEN and CDR2 SYDVKM. Losses at the gene ends were 10 bases for V and 2 bases for J; bases not matched to a gene: 8. The CDR3 is 13 residues long. In nucleotides, the CDR3 is TGTGCCACCGCGCCCGGACAGGCCTACGAGCAGTACTTC. Its protein product is CATAPGQAYEQYF.

CDR3 nucleotides: TGTGCCAGCAGCCCCCGCGGGCGGTACTATGGCTACACCTTC. It translates to CASSPRGRYYGYTF. V usage is TRBV11-1 and J usage is TRBJ1-2; D remains ambiguous. Germline CDR1 and CDR2: SGHAT and FQDESV (reference sequence). Trimming removed 5 bases from V and 3 bases from J, with 13 bases in between. The CDR3 consists of 14 residues.

This CDR3 is CASSVSGSLGETQYF. DNA of the CDR3: TGTGCCAGCAGCGTTAGCGGGAGCTTGGGAGAGACCCAGTACTTC. The V gene is TRBV9, the J gene TRBJ2-5, with 9 bases identical to TRBD2. Germline assignment: CDR1 SGDLS and CDR2 YYNGEE. This CDR3 has 15 residues. After removal of 2 bases from V and 4 bases from J, the junction contained 6 bases not matched to a gene.

This clone has only one observation. The chain combines TRBV4-3 with TRBJ2-7, with 10 bases identical to TRBD2. The germline V gene encodes CDR1 LGHNA and CDR2 YSLEER. The ends lost 1 base at V and 5 bases at J; junction bases unmatched: 5. The CDR3 loop spans 15 amino acids. CDR3 in DNA: TGCGCCAGCAGCCAAGGAGCGGGAGGGCCCCACGAGCAGTACTTC. Its protein product is CASSQGAGGPHEQYF.

The chain links TRBV5-6 to TRBJ2-7; D remains unclear. V gave up 3 bases and J gave up 5 bases, with 12 bases separating them. Per germline, CDR1 SGHDT and CDR2 YYEEEE. This CDR3 has 13 residues. The CDR3 DNA reads TGTGCCAGCAGCTCCCAATGGACGGACGAGCAGTACTTC. Residues: CASSSQWTDEQYF.

This clone was counted a single time. The gene calls are TRBV6-5 and TRBJ2-1; 7 bases fit TRBD2. The V segment lost 5 bases and the J segment 0 bases; nucleotides outside the gene matches: 4. Germline V gene data show CDR1 as MNHEY and CDR2 as SVGAGI. The CDR3 length is 15 residues. The CDR3 here is CASSQRGFSYNEQFF. CDR3 DNA: TGTGCCAGCAGTCAGCGGGGTTTCTCCTACAATGAGCAGTTCTTC.

The chain links TRBV7-3 to TRBJ2-1, with a weak D call TRBD2 (5 bases). Trimming cost V 4 bases and J 4 bases, with 11 bases left between them. Germline V lookup: CDR1 SGHTA, CDR2 FQGTGA. This CDR3 comprises 14 residues. This CDR3 is CASSSSPGYNEQFF. DNA of the CDR3: TGTGCCAGCAGCTCATCTCCGGGGTACAATGAGCAGTTCTTC. Full variable domain (outside the CDR3, taken from reference TRBV7-3 and TRBJ2-1): GAGVSQTPSNKVTEKGKYVELRCDPISGHTALYWYRQSLGQGPEFLIYFQGTGAADDSGLPNDRFFAVRPEGSVSTLKIQRTERGDSAVYLCASSSSPGYNEQFFGPGTRLTVL.

J is TRBJ2-1 and V is TRBV6-4, with 9 bases matching TRBD1. Germline V lookup: CDR1 MRHNA, CDR2 SNTAGT. V shed 2 bases, J shed 8 bases, and the junction held 7 bases outside the gene matches. This CDR3 comprises 15 residues. CDR3 in DNA: TGTGCCAGCAGTGACGGGACAGGGCCCTTCGATGAGCAGTTCTTC. It yields the protein CASSDGTGPFDEQFF.

This chain connects TRBV10-2 to TRBJ1-1; the D is unclear. CDR3 length: 14 amino acids. The V gene lost 2 bases and the J gene lost 0 bases, with 7 bases spanning the gap. The germline V gene encodes CDR1 WSHSY and CDR2 SAAADI. CDR3 bases: TGCGCCAGCAGTGAGGTTTGGCTGAACACTGAAGCTTTCTTT. As protein: CASSEVWLNTEAFF.

This chain joins TRBV11-2 and TRBJ2-7; 10 positions match TRBD1. V was pared by 4 bases and J by 1 base, with 1 base of the junction left unmatched. CDR3 length: 14 amino acids. From germline, CDR1 is SGHAT and CDR2 FQNNGV. The CDR3 is CASSWDRGSYEQYF. As DNA, the CDR3 is TGTGCCAGCAGCTGGGACAGGGGATCCTACGAGCAGTACTTC.

The J gene is TRBJ2-7, the V gene TRBV29-1, with D possibly called TRBD1 or TRBD2 (6 bases each). Between the trimmed V and J ends, which lost 7 bases and 4 bases, there was a span of 26 bases. Germline V gene data show CDR1 as SQVTM and CDR2 as ANQGSEA. This CDR3 is built from 16 residues. Here the CDR3 reads CSASPTGSSGPYEQYF. CDR3 nucleotides: TGCAGCGCCAGCCCCACAGGGAGTAGCGGACCATACGAGCAGTACTTC.

This clone was counted a few times. The genes are TRBV6-1 and TRBJ2-7, with TRBD1 matching over 7 bases. This CDR3 has 15 amino acids. V dropped 3 bases and J dropped 3; count of bases not matched to a gene: 8. Germline values: CDR1 MNHNS, CDR2 SASEGT. CDR3 loop: CASSDPVTGFYEQYF. CDR3 sequence (DNA): TGTGCCAGCAGTGATCCCGTGACAGGGTTCTACGAGCAGTACTTC.

J is TRBJ1-2 and V is TRBV4-3, with a tentative D call TRBD1 (5 bases). Trimming took off 4 bases at V and 0 bases at J, with 12 bases between the two ends. The CDR3 sequence is 15 residues long. CDR1 is LGHNA, CDR2 YSLEER, per germline. DNA for the CDR3: TGCGCCAGCAGCCGGGACGGAACCTCTAACTATGGCTACACCTTC. Its protein product is CASSRDGTSNYGYTF.

The chain employs TRBV30 and TRBJ2-3; the D call may be TRBD1 or TRBD2 (6 bases each). Trimming stripped 6 bases from V and 4 bases from J, with 17 bases between. CDR1 and CDR2 from the germline V gene are GTSNPN and SVGIG (reference sequence). This CDR3 spans 14 amino acids. In nucleotides, the CDR3 is TGTGCCTGTTCCGGGGTCGGGGGCGCAGATACGCAGTATTTT. Translated, it gives CACSGVGGADTQYF.

In this sample, this clone turned up a few times. An end of the junction differs from the germline gene, which may be a read error. J is TRBJ2-7 and V is TRBV19; TRBD1 matches 10 bases. The CDR3 contains 13 residues. Germline CDR1 reads LNHDA; CDR2 reads SQIVND (reference sequence). The CDR3 coding sequence is TGTGCCAGTAGTGCGGGACAGGGGTACGAGCAGTGCTTC. It translates to CASSAGQGYEQCF.

The chain employs TRBV27 and TRBJ2-7; 10 bases map to TRBD1. Germline V gives CDR1 MNHEY, CDR2 SMNVEV (reference sequence). This CDR3 has 14 amino acids. Germline trimming cut 5 bases from V and 4 bases from J; bases unmatched to any gene: 5. The DNA of the CDR3 is TGTGCCAGCAGTGCCCGGGACAGGGGTTACGAGCAGTACTTC. Amino acid sequence: CASSARDRGYEQYF.

The chain joins TRBV6-5 to TRBJ2-7; D may be TRBD1 (6 bases). This CDR3 has 13 amino acids. CDR1 and CDR2 (germline): MNHEY, SVGAGI. V lost 0 bases and J lost 6, with 9 bases in between. DNA of the CDR3: TGTGCCAGCAGTTACTCTTACAGGGCCGAGCAGTACTTC. As protein: CASSYSYRAEQYF.

The CDR3 loop is CASGLSSYEQYF. The CDR3 nucleotides read TGTGCTAGTGGTTTGTCCTCCTACGAGCAGTACTTC. The chain employs TRBV12-5 and TRBJ2-7, with D hard to call. CDR1 is LGHNT and CDR2 is FRNRAP in the germline V gene. The CDR3 is 12 residues long. Trimming removed 2 bases at V and 0 bases at J, with 2 bases between.

Turning to this clone: The identical CDR3 is also encoded by other nucleotide sequences in the sample. The CDR3: CASSPITGANVLTF. The CDR3 DNA follows: TGTGCCAGTAGCCCCATAACGGGGGCCAACGTCCTGACTTTC. The chain joins TRBV9 to TRBJ2-6; D remains unclear. V lost 8 bases and J lost 4, with 13 bases in between. The germline V gene has CDR1 SGDLS and CDR2 YYNGEE. The CDR3 loop spans 14 amino acids.

V gene TRBV6-6 combines with J gene TRBJ2-7; D not resolved. Trimming removed 9 bases at V and 2 bases at J, with 17 bases between. This CDR3 comprises 14 residues. Germline V gene lookup returns CDR1 MNHNY and CDR2 SVGAGI (reference sequence). The CDR3 DNA is TGTGCCAGACAGACGGGCATTTTGACCTACGAGCAGTACTTC. This translates into CARQTGILTYEQYF.

V and J are TRBV6-5 and TRBJ2-7; D remains unclear. Deletions cut 6 bases from V and 0 bases from J, with 9 bases between. This CDR3 spans 13 amino acids. Germline V gives CDR1 MNHEY, CDR2 SVGAGI. CDR3 coding DNA: TGTGCCAGCAGGGTCGACAACTCCTACGAGCAGTACTTC. The encoded protein is CASRVDNSYEQYF.

The V call is TRBV19, the J call TRBJ2-3, with unresolved D. The CDR3 has 17 amino acids. The ends were cut back, 0 bases at V and 0 bases at J, with 13 bases in the middle. CDR1 is LNHDA, CDR2 SQIVND, per germline (reference sequence). CDR3 nucleotides: TGTGCCAGTAGTATAGATCTCGCTGGATCTAGCACAGATACGCAGTATTTT. Translating gives CASSIDLAGSSTDTQYF.

This clone appeared a few times. V usage is TRBV11-2 and J usage is TRBJ2-7; D perhaps matches TRBD1 (5 bases). Between the trimmed V and J ends, which lost 1 base and 0 bases, there was a span of 10 bases. The CDR3 runs 15 residues. CDR1 is SGHAT and CDR2 is FQNNGV in the germline V gene. CDR3 loop: CASSLGDSSSYEQYF. The CDR3 DNA reads as TGTGCCAGCAGCTTAGGTGACAGCTCCTCCTACGAGCAGTACTTC.

This chain uses TRBV10-2 with TRBJ2-2; 13 nucleotides agree with TRBD2. The germline V gene has CDR1 WSHSY and CDR2 SAAADI. This CDR3 is 15 amino acids long. Losses at the gene ends were 8 bases for V and 4 bases for J; bases not matched to a gene: 4. CDR3 sequence reads: CASQLAGGSTGELFF. CDR3 coding DNA: TGCGCCAGCCAACTAGCGGGAGGGTCCACCGGGGAGCTGTTTTTT.

The chain has TRBV9 and TRBJ1-3; no clear D gene. Trimming took off 2 bases at V and 0 bases at J, with 0 bases between the two ends. There are 12 residues in the CDR3. Germline values: CDR1 SGDLS, CDR2 YYNGEE. The DNA of the CDR3 is TGTGCCAGCAGCGTCTCTGGAAACACCATATATTTT. This gives the protein CASSVSGNTIYF.

CDR3 DNA: TGCGCCAGCAGCTTGGCCGACGGGACCTACGAGCAGTACTTC. This sequence encodes CASSLADGTYEQYF. The chain employs TRBV5-1 and TRBJ2-7, with a tentative D call TRBD2 (5 bases). Germline CDR1 and CDR2: SGHRS and YFSETQ. Between the trimmed V and J ends, which lost 0 bases and 2 bases, there was a span of 9 bases. CDR3 length: 14 amino acids.

V and J are TRBV11-2 and TRBJ2-7; possibly TRBD1 or TRBD2 for D (5 bases each). CDR1 is SGHAT, CDR2 FQNNGV, per germline. The CDR3 extends over 15 amino acids. The germline V and J ends were trimmed by 0 bases and 1 base, with 10 bases remaining between them. CDR3: CASSLEYGASYEQYF. As DNA, the CDR3 is TGTGCCAGCAGCTTAGAATACGGGGCTTCCTACGAGCAGTACTTC.

The V call is TRBV15, the J call TRBJ2-5; D not resolved. CDR1 and CDR2 from the germline V gene are LNHNV and YYDKDF (reference sequence). This CDR3 has 12 residues. Deletions cut 8 bases from V and 3 bases from J, with 10 bases between. CDR3 loop: CATSRREETQYF. Here the CDR3 DNA reads TGTGCCACCTCCCGAAGGGAAGAGACCCAGTACTTC.

The chain employs TRBV7-9 and TRBJ2-4; D possibly corresponds to TRBD1 (6 bases). The CDR3 covers 17 residues. Germline CDR1 and CDR2: SEHNR and FQNEAQ (reference sequence). V was trimmed by 5 bases and J by 2 bases, leaving 19 bases between them. CDR3 residues: CASSVPTGFESKNIQYF. DNA for the CDR3: TGTGCCAGCAGCGTACCCACAGGGTTCGAATCCAAAAACATTCAGTACTTC.

CDR3 region: CASSLRDRVSNEQFF. DNA for the CDR3: TGTGCCAGCAGTTTAAGGGACAGGGTTAGCAATGAGCAGTTCTTC. J is TRBJ2-1 and V is TRBV27, with 9 bases aligning to TRBD1. V gave up 2 bases and J gave up 6 bases; unmatched junction bases: 5. There are 15 residues in the CDR3. Per germline, CDR1 MNHEY and CDR2 SMNVEV (reference sequence).

The genes are TRBV30 and TRBJ2-1; TRBD2 aligns across 10 bases. The CDR3 runs to 15 residues. Germline CDR1 is GTSNPN and CDR2 is SVGIG (reference sequence). The V segment lost 5 bases and the J segment 8 bases; nucleotides outside the gene matches: 12. The CDR3 sequence is CAWGLAGGSLDEQFF. CDR3 nucleotides: TGTGCCTGGGGGTTAGCGGGGGGAAGTTTGGATGAGCAGTTCTTC.

This CDR3 is CASSFFDGTIKQYF. The CDR3 DNA is TGTGCCAGCAGTTTTTTCGATGGTACGATAAAGCAGTATTTT. This chain connects TRBV27 to TRBJ2-3; no definite D call. V lost 3 bases and J lost 11, with 18 bases in between. The CDR3 spans 14 residues. Per the germline V gene, CDR1 is MNHEY and CDR2 is SMNVEV (reference sequence).